The 29 T cell receptor beta chains below come from one sample, sequenced in a study of blood T cell repertoires in COVID-19. Measured with immunoSEQ multiplex PCR; TCRdb has only the in-frame clones, and not every one. The sample has 95,000 to 120,000 clones; roughly 85% are singletons. What was sequenced was peripheral blood. These receptors were obtained from a woman aged 55 to 70 with COVID-19, enrolled during active disease.

The chain uses TRBV7-9 and TRBJ2-7; the match to TRBD1 covers 9 bases. Trimming removed 3 bases from V and 3 bases from J; junction bases left unmatched: 9. The CDR3 has 16 amino acids. From germline, CDR1 is SEHNR and CDR2 FQNEAQ (reference sequence). The CDR3 DNA follows: TGTGCCAGCAGCTTCTCAGGGACAGGGAACTACTACGAGCAGTACTTC. Protein product: CASSFSGTGNYYEQYF.

The chain carries TRBV4-2 and TRBJ1-2; the D is unclear. This CDR3 contains 15 residues. Germline V gene data show CDR1 as LGHNA and CDR2 as YNFKEQ. V was shortened by 8 bases and J by 4 bases, with 20 bases between the two germline ends. CDR3 loop: CASLPGSSGIYGYTF. CDR3 in DNA: TGTGCCAGCCTACCCGGGAGTTCCGGGATCTATGGCTACACCTTC.

V gene TRBV5-1 combines with J gene TRBJ1-6, with D tentatively TRBD1 (5 bases). Trimming shortened V by 6 bases and J by 0 bases, and 10 bases separated the two germline ends. The CDR3 loop spans 15 amino acids. Germline V gives CDR1 SGHRS, CDR2 YFSETQ. This CDR3 reads CASNQGYSYNSPLHF. The CDR3 nucleotides read TGCGCCAGCAACCAGGGCTACTCCTATAATTCACCCCTCCACTTT.

The rearrangement links TRBV5-4 to TRBJ1-2; unclear D gene. V lost 1 base and J 4 bases, leaving 14 bases between the germline ends. This CDR3 spans 15 amino acids. Germline loops: CDR1 SGHNT, CDR2 YYREEE (reference sequence). CDR3 sequence: CASSLSLYGSYGYTF. CDR3 sequence (DNA): TGTGCCAGCAGCTTGTCCCTCTACGGGTCCTATGGCTACACCTTC.

V is TRBV24-1 and J is TRBJ2-3, with D maybe TRBD2 (5 bases). Trimming left V 7 bases short and J 4 bases short, with 20 bases between. The germline CDR1 and CDR2 sequences are KGHDR and SFDVKD. This CDR3 comprises 16 residues. For the CDR3, the DNA is TGTGCCACCAGGGGAACTAGACCGGGGTTGGCAGATACGCAGTATTTT. This codes for CATRGTRPGLADTQYF.

This clone was found a few times. Because the CDR3's place on the DNA is in doubt, the DNA is left out and the CDR3 is given as listed by TCRdb. The chain employs TRBV19 and TRBJ1-2; no DNA check was done on the table's D call, TRBD1. With termini counted, the CDR3 has 14 amino acids. CDR1 and CDR2 (germline): LNHDA, SQIVND (reference sequence). The CDR3 loop reads CASTSDRGLDGYTF.

The rearrangement joins TRBV12-3 or TRBV12-4 to TRBJ1-4; D is unclear. The CDR3 covers 12 residues. Trimming shortened V by 8 bases and J by 8 bases, and 12 bases separated the two germline ends. The CDR3 reads CASHGVGEKLFF. The CDR3, as DNA: TGTGCCAGCCACGGGGTCGGGGAAAAACTGTTTTTT.

To note about this clone: Germline is not matched at one junction end, which may reflect a read error. This chain connects TRBV7-7 to TRBJ1-4; possible D gene TRBD1, 6 bases. Germline V gene sequence: CDR1 SSHAT, CDR2 FNYEAQ (reference sequence). The CDR3 sequence is 15 residues long. The CDR3 reads CASSLSRGTNEKLFF. The CDR3 region has the DNA TGTGCTAGCAGCTTATCCAGGGGAACTAATGAAAAACTGTTTTTT. The full variable domain, rest sourced from reference TRBV7-7 and TRBJ1-4, is GAGVSQSPRYKVTKRGQDVTLRCDPISSHATLYWYQQALGQGPEFLTYFNYEAQPDKSGLPSDRFSAERPEGSISTLTIQRTEQRDSAMYRCASSLSRGTNEKLFFGSGTQLSVL.

The chain combines TRBV7-9 with TRBJ1-1; D may be TRBD1 (5 bases). Trimming cost V 7 bases and J 1 base, with 10 bases left between them. This CDR3 region has 13 residues. The germline V gene encodes CDR1 SEHNR and CDR2 FQNEAQ (reference sequence). CDR3 amino acids: CASNPTGNTEAFF. The DNA for the CDR3 is TGTGCCAGCAACCCTACAGGGAACACTGAAGCTTTCTTT.

The chain links TRBV7-3 to TRBJ2-1; TRBD2 agrees at 14 bases. There are 19 residues in the CDR3. V gave up 5 bases and J gave up 6 bases; unmatched junction bases: 15. Germline-derived CDR1 and CDR2 are SGHTA and FQGTGA. The CDR3 DNA reads as TGTGCCAGCAGCCTCATTTCCGGGACTAGCGGGGGAGTAATCAATGAGCAGTTCTTC. Amino acids: CASSLISGTSGGVINEQFF.

The chain is built from TRBV6-5 and TRBJ1-2; 7 nucleotides line up with TRBD1. V shed 7 bases and J 8 bases; nucleotides not matched to a gene: 16. CDR1 is MNHEY and CDR2 is SVGAGI in the germline V gene. The CDR3 extends over 15 amino acids. CDR3 residues: CASIKTGQAHWGYTF. The CDR3 DNA follows: TGTGCCAGCATCAAGACAGGACAGGCCCACTGGGGCTACACCTTC.

The chain joins TRBV3-1 (or the pseudogene TRBV3-2) to TRBJ2-7; D call uncertain. The CDR3 consists of 13 residues. The germline CDR1 and CDR2 sequences are LGHDT and YNNKEL (reference sequence). V was clipped by 4 bases and J by 9 bases, with 16 bases between them. In DNA, the CDR3 is TGTGCCAGCAGCCCAGTCAACTGGGCAGGGCAGTACTTC. This translates into CASSPVNWAGQYF.

V and J are TRBV19 and TRBJ1-4; D unclear. Germline V gene data show CDR1 as LNHDA and CDR2 as SQIVND (reference sequence). V lost 3 bases, J lost 0 bases, and 5 bases lay in between. The CDR3 has 14 residues. The CDR3 protein is CASSILATNEKLFF. The CDR3, as DNA: TGTGCCAGTAGTATCCTTGCAACTAATGAAAAACTGTTTTTT.

This rearrangement joins TRBV18 to TRBJ2-7; 7 bases fit TRBD1. V was clipped by 8 bases and J by 2 bases; unmatched bases: 9. Germline CDR1 reads KGHSH; CDR2 reads LQKENI. The CDR3 is 14 amino acids. The CDR3 region is CASTLTGTPYEQYF. CDR3 DNA sequence: TGTGCCAGCACTCTGACAGGGACCCCCTACGAGCAGTACTTC.

This clone occurred once. This chain connects TRBV5-1 to TRBJ2-7; D gene ambiguous. V gave up 0 bases and J gave up 0 bases, with 7 bases separating them. This CDR3 contains 14 residues. Germline V gene sequence: CDR1 SGHRS, CDR2 YFSETQ. This chain's CDR3 is CASSLVSSSYEQYF. The CDR3, as DNA: TGCGCCAGCAGCTTGGTTAGTAGCTCCTACGAGCAGTACTTC.

This chain uses TRBV6-1 with TRBJ1-4, with D possibly TRBD1 on 6 matching bases. The V end was cut by 1 base, the J end by 7 bases, with 10 bases between. Germline V gives CDR1 MNHNS, CDR2 SASEGT. The CDR3 is 14 residues long. The CDR3 bases are TGTGCCAGCAGTGAAGGCCGGGGGGCTGAAAAACTGTTTTTT. Translating gives CASSEGRGAEKLFF.

The V gene is TRBV24-1, the J gene TRBJ2-2, with 7 bases matching TRBD1. The ends lost 3 bases at V and 1 base at J; junction bases unmatched: 4. Germline assignment: CDR1 KGHDR and CDR2 SFDVKD. The CDR3 consists of 16 residues. DNA of the CDR3: TGTGCCACCAGTGATCGGACAGGCGGGAACACCGGGGAGCTGTTTTTT. It specifies CATSDRTGGNTGELFF.

This clone was observed a few times. The chain employs TRBV7-9 and TRBJ2-7; 8 bases are shared with TRBD2. Germline lookup yields CDR1 SEHNR and CDR2 FQNEAQ (reference sequence). The ends lost 6 bases at V and 2 bases at J; junction bases unmatched: 3. CDR3 size: 13 residues. CDR3 nucleotide sequence: TGTGCCAGCAGTCTACTAGCGGCCTACGAGCAGTACTTC. Protein: CASSLLAAYEQYF. Supplemented by reference TRBV7-9 and TRBJ2-7, the full variable domain reads DTGVSQNPRHKITKRGQNVTFRCDPISEHNRLYWYRQTLGQGPEFLTYFQNEAQLEKSRLLSDRFSAERPKGSFSTLEIQRTEQGDSAMYLCASSLLAAYEQYFGPGTRLTVT.

The chain has TRBV3-1 (or the pseudogene TRBV3-2) and TRBJ2-7; TRBD2 matches 7 bases. There are 15 residues in the CDR3. Trimming cost V 1 base and J 2 bases; bases outside gene matches: 5. The germline gives CDR1 LGHDT, CDR2 YNNKEL (reference sequence). The CDR3 nucleotides are TGTGCCAGCAGCCAAGGGCTAGCGGTGACCTACGAGCAGTACTTC. It yields the protein CASSQGLAVTYEQYF.

The V call is TRBV9, the J call TRBJ2-1, with TRBD2 matching over 11 bases. CDR1 SGDLS and CDR2 YYNGEE come from the germline V gene. The CDR3 sequence is 16 residues long. V lost 2 bases, J lost 8 bases, and 9 bases stayed unmatched. The CDR3 region is CASSVSGGAASDEQFF. CDR3 sequence (DNA): TGTGCCAGCAGCGTTAGCGGGGGGGCTGCTTCGGATGAGCAGTTCTTC.

The V gene is TRBV15, the J gene TRBJ1-5; 10 positions agree with TRBD1. In germline, CDR1 is LNHNV, CDR2 YYDKDF (reference sequence). The CDR3 spans 18 residues. V trimming: 1 base; J trimming: 3 bases; junction bases outside the gene matches: 9. The CDR3 DNA is TGTGCCACCAGCAGAGGTGCTCCCGGGACAGGGGTCAATCAGCCCCAGCATTTT. This gives the protein CATSRGAPGTGVNQPQHF.

The V gene is TRBV6-7, the J gene TRBJ1-4; D remains ambiguous. TRBV6-7 is annotated as an ORF whose role is uncertain. This CDR3 has 13 amino acids. Trimming cost V 8 bases and J 4 bases, with 11 bases left between them. The CDR3 region is CASREGRNEKLFF. CDR3 sequence (DNA): TGTGCCAGCCGGGAGGGTCGTAATGAAAAACTGTTTTTT.

The J gene is TRBJ2-2, the V gene TRBV5-1, with 13 bases lining up with TRBD2. Germline trimming cut 2 bases from V and 5 bases from J; bases unmatched to any gene: 6. The CDR3 is 17 residues long. Germline V CDR1 and CDR2: SGHRS, YFSETQ. This CDR3 is CASSLLAGGPRTGELFF. CDR3 coding DNA: TGCGCCAGCAGCTTACTAGCGGGGGGGCCTCGGACCGGGGAGCTGTTTTTT. The full variable domain, its missing parts supplied by reference TRBV5-1 and TRBJ2-2, is KAGVTQTPRYLIKTRGQQVTLSCSPISGHRSVSWYQQTPGQGLQFLFEYFSETQRNKGNFPGRFSGRQFSNSRSEMNVSTLELGDSALYLCASSLLAGGPRTGELFFGEGSRLTVL.

This chain joins TRBV24-1 and TRBJ2-3, with 7 bases that match TRBD2. The germline CDR1 and CDR2 sequences are KGHDR and SFDVKD. The ends lost 7 bases at V and 0 bases at J; junction bases unmatched: 6. The length of the CDR3 is 15 residues. The CDR3 sequence: CATSPSGVSTDTQYF. Written as DNA, the CDR3 is TGTGCCACCAGCCCTAGCGGAGTCAGCACAGATACGCAGTATTTT.

The chain combines TRBV3-1 (or the pseudogene TRBV3-2) with TRBJ1-3; no firm D call. Trimming cost V 1 base and J 0 bases, with 16 bases left between them. The germline V gene encodes CDR1 LGHDT and CDR2 YNNKEL (reference sequence). This CDR3 is built from 18 residues. Written as DNA, the CDR3 is TGTGCCAGCAGCCAAGTGATTAGAGAAAGTCCCTCTGGAAACACCATATATTTT. It specifies CASSQVIRESPSGNTIYF.

The chain recombines TRBV27 with TRBJ2-1; 15 bases map to TRBD2. V shed 7 bases, J shed 2 bases, and the junction held 9 bases outside the gene matches. The CDR3 has 18 residues. Germline V gives CDR1 MNHEY, CDR2 SMNVEV (reference sequence). The CDR3 region has the DNA TGTGCCAGCACCAGACGGACTAGCGGGGGGGCGACCTACAATGAGCAGTTCTTC. As protein: CASTRRTSGGATYNEQFF.

The chain uses TRBV9 and TRBJ1-1, with D maybe TRBD1 (5 bases). V was clipped by 5 bases and J by 4 bases, with 9 bases between them. The V gene's germline CDR1 is SGDLS and CDR2 YYNGEE. The CDR3 has 12 amino acids. This CDR3 reads CASSGRGTEAFF. The CDR3 DNA sequence: TGTGCCAGCAGTGGGAGGGGCACTGAAGCTTTCTTT.

J is TRBJ1-2 and V is TRBV25-1, with D maybe TRBD1 (6 bases). This CDR3 contains 13 residues. V gave up 8 bases and J gave up 8 bases, with 18 bases separating them. Germline values: CDR1 MGHDK, CDR2 SYGVNS. The CDR3 coding sequence is TGTGCCAGCTCCCACGGGGGGGGCCTCGGCTACACCTTC. Translating it yields CASSHGGGLGYTF.

This chain uses TRBV7-9 with TRBJ1-3; 7 positions agree with TRBD1. The length of the CDR3 is 15 residues. Looked up from germline, CDR1 is SEHNR and CDR2 is FQNEAQ (reference sequence). The V segment lost 4 bases and the J segment 2 bases; nucleotides outside the gene matches: 5. The CDR3 protein is CASSSQGSTGNTIYF. The CDR3 DNA is TGTGCCAGCAGCTCACAGGGGTCGACTGGAAACACCATATATTTT.